This T cell receptor (beta chain) emerged from a study of T cell repertoires in cytomegalovirus infection. Study as a whole: The public TCR beta signatures pointed to both CMV infection and matching HLA type.

A remark on this clonotype: Its antigen is still unknown.

Via MiXCR, TCRdb re-called the reads, giving one row per CDR3 protein. Of some 940,000 distinct CDR3 sequences in the sample, approximately 31% were seen once. V lost 3 bases and J 2 bases, leaving 15 bases between the germline ends. CDR1 and CDR2 (germline): SGHDN, FVKESK. The CDR3 is made up of 16 amino acids. Study-wide findings and caveats: Individuals carrying CMV plus the relevant HLA were identified by cumulative frequency of public TCR beta families.

The rearrangement uses TRBV14 and TRBJ2-3; TRBD1 might be the D (6 bases). The specimen comprised cultured CD8+ T cells from PBMCs, sampled from culture after CMV antigen stimulation. The sequence came from a human donor in good health (CMV status not recorded). Some clones in this sample may be carry-over from other donors' samples. Written as DNA, the CDR3 is TGTGCCAGCAGCCAGGAAAACAGGGATCCCACAGATACGCAGTATTTT. Its translation is CASSQENRDPTDTQYF.